Below, 13 T cell receptor beta chains from the same sample are listed, as sequenced in a study of OX40 agonist ivuxolimab in advanced cancers. Assay used: immunoSEQ multiplex PCR; TCRdb lists only in-frame clones, some missing. The sample has around 57,000 clones, approximately 81% seen once. The source material was CD4+ or CD8+ T cells sorted from blood, sampled in a trial of the OX40 agonist ivuxolimab. The receptors shown here come from an adult with an advanced solid tumor such as melanoma, head and neck, liver or kidney cancer.

This clone was recorded only once. The CDR3 sequence: CASSLSSANEQFF. The CDR3 bases are TGTGCCAGCAGTTTATCTTCAGCGAATGAGCAGTTCTTC. The rearrangement joins TRBV28 to TRBJ2-1; D is uncertain. Germline V lookup: CDR1 MDHEN, CDR2 SYDVKM. The CDR3 has 13 residues. The V and J ends lost 1 base and 7 bases respectively, with 8 bases between them.

V usage is TRBV6-1 and J usage is TRBJ2-7, with D possibly TRBD2 on 6 matching bases. The V end was cut by 2 bases, the J end by 2 bases, with 10 bases between. The CDR3 loop spans 14 amino acids. Germline loops: CDR1 MNHNS, CDR2 SASEGT. The CDR3 nucleotides are TGTGCCAGCAGTGAACGGCCGGGAGCCTACGAGCAGTACTTC. This translates into CASSERPGAYEQYF.

The V call is TRBV29-1, the J call TRBJ2-1; 7 nucleotides match TRBD2. The CDR3 contains 15 residues. The germline V gene encodes CDR1 SQVTM and CDR2 ANQGSEA. The V and J ends lost 6 bases and 8 bases, in that order; junction bases with no gene match: 16. The CDR3 DNA reads as TGCAGCGTGACCCAAGCTGGCGGGAGTGGATATGAGCAGTTCTTC. It translates to CSVTQAGGSGYEQFF.

V is TRBV6-5 and J is TRBJ1-2; a weak D match, TRBD1 (6 bases). Germline V gene sequence: CDR1 MNHEY, CDR2 SVGAGI. This CDR3 has 13 residues. The V end was cut by 5 bases, the J end by 7 bases, with 14 bases between. The CDR3 coding sequence is TGTGCCAGCAGTCCCCCCGGGGGGCTTGGCTACACCTTC. It yields the protein CASSPPGGLGYTF.

The gene calls are TRBV7-9 and TRBJ1-1, with 7 bases aligning to TRBD1. The CDR3 sequence is 17 residues long. J was trimmed by 0 bases and V by 1 base; bases with no gene match: 8. Germline CDR1 reads SEHNR; CDR2 reads FQNEAQ (reference sequence). CDR3 amino acids: CASSLDGTEYMNTEAFF. The DNA of the CDR3 is TGTGCCAGCAGCTTAGACGGGACAGAGTACATGAACACTGAAGCTTTCTTT.

The gene calls are TRBV12-5 and TRBJ1-2, with TRBD1 matching 7 bases. V trimming: 7 bases; J trimming: 3 bases; junction bases outside the gene matches: 20. The CDR3 length is 18 residues. Germline loops: CDR1 LGHNT, CDR2 FRNRAP. In DNA form, the CDR3 reads TGTGCTAGTGCTGATACAGGGGCCTCTGCTCCATTCGACTATGGCTACACCTTC. Encoded protein: CASADTGASAPFDYGYTF.

The rearrangement uses TRBV29-1 and TRBJ2-7; 12 bases fit TRBD2. The germline V gene has CDR1 SQVTM and CDR2 ANQGSEA. There are 13 residues in the CDR3. After removal of 4 bases from V and 3 bases from J, the junction contained 1 base not matched to a gene. CDR3 protein: CSVVTSGSYEQYF. CDR3 DNA sequence: TGCAGCGTTGTGACTAGCGGGAGCTACGAGCAGTACTTC.

This rearrangement joins TRBV2 to TRBJ2-2; the D is unclear. CDR1 and CDR2 from the germline V gene are SNHLY and FYNNEI. The CDR3 loop spans 14 amino acids. The V end was cut by 6 bases, the J end by 2 bases, with 10 bases between. DNA for the CDR3: TGTGCCAGCAGCGTAACTGGTAACACCGGGGAGCTGTTTTTT. Its protein product is CASSVTGNTGELFF. Full variable domain (remainder filled in from reference TRBV2 and TRBJ2-2): EPEVTQTPSHQVTQMGQEVILRCVPISNHLYFYWYRQILGQKVEFLVSFYNNEISEKSEIFDDQFSVERPDGSNFTLKIRSTKLEDSAMYFCASSVTGNTGELFFGEGSRLTVL.

This chain connects TRBV7-9 to TRBJ2-1, with D possibly matching TRBD1 (5 bases). Germline assignment: CDR1 SEHNR and CDR2 FQNEAQ (reference sequence). The CDR3 loop spans 17 amino acids. V shed 3 bases and J shed 3 bases, with 18 bases lying between them. CDR3 loop: CASSFVAGPDLYNEQFF. As DNA, the CDR3 is TGTGCCAGCAGCTTCGTGGCAGGGCCGGATCTCTACAATGAGCAGTTCTTC.

The chain employs TRBV7-2 and TRBJ1-2; D might be TRBD1 (6 bases). V was pared by 7 bases and J by 4 bases, with 19 bases between. CDR3 length equals 15 residues. Germline V gene data show CDR1 as SGHTA and CDR2 as FQGNSA. The CDR3 DNA follows: TGTGCCAGCACCCCTCGGACAGACGGCGTCTATGGCTACACCTTC. This gives the protein CASTPRTDGVYGYTF.

The rearrangement joins TRBV29-1 to TRBJ1-1; D is uncertain. Trimming removed 4 bases at V and 9 bases at J, with 9 bases between. CDR1 is SQVTM, CDR2 ANQGSEA, per germline. The CDR3 runs to 10 residues. The CDR3 coding sequence is TGCAGCGTTGGGAGCGGAAAAGCTTTCTTT. Its translation is CSVGSGKAFF.

This chain uses TRBV7-9 with TRBJ1-5; D is perhaps TRBD1 (6 bases). Germline V lookup: CDR1 SEHNR, CDR2 FQNEAQ (reference sequence). This CDR3 is 16 amino acids long. The V and J ends lost 5 bases and 0 bases respectively, with 14 bases between them. The CDR3 here is CASSAGTSSSNQPQHF. The CDR3 nucleotides are TGTGCCAGCAGCGCCGGGACATCTAGTAGCAATCAGCCCCAGCATTTT.

This clone was detected only a few times. This chain joins TRBV5-1 and TRBJ1-4; a weak D match, TRBD1 (5 bases). CDR3 size: 14 residues. Looked up from germline, CDR1 is SGHRS and CDR2 is YFSETQ. Trimming stripped 0 bases from V and 8 bases from J, with 11 bases between. The CDR3 DNA sequence: TGCGCCAGCAGCTTGGAAGGGGAGGGAGAAAAACTGTTTTTT. This translates into CASSLEGEGEKLFF.